A single sample is the source of the 5 T cell receptor beta chains below, sequenced in a study of identical twins. TCRdb processed the 5' RACE reads anew with MiXCR; each CDR3 protein has one entry. The sample has some 560,000 distinct CDR3 sequences, 9.5% to 10% seen once. The same specimen was also included in a second study, on yellow fever vaccine responses in identical twins.

The specimen sequenced was PBMCs. Receptors originate from a woman younger than 30 in good health.

The CDR3 reads CASSTGDSFYNEQFF. The CDR3 nucleotides read TGTGCCAGCAGCACAGGGGATTCCTTTTACAATGAGCAGTTCTTC. The V call is TRBV28, the J call TRBJ2-1; TRBD1 agrees at 7 bases. The CDR3 totals 15 residues. CDR1 is MDHEN, CDR2 SYDVKM, per germline. V was pared by 6 bases and J by 4 bases, with 9 bases of the junction left unmatched.

Ten or more counts support this clonotype. The V and J genes are TRBV6-6 and TRBJ2-1; D uncertain. The germline V gene has CDR1 MNHNY and CDR2 SVGAGI (reference sequence). V was cut by 0 bases and J by 5 bases, with 5 bases left in between. The CDR3 runs 13 residues. Written as DNA, the CDR3 is TGTGCCAGCAGTTACTCTCGCAACAATGAGCAGTTCTTC. It specifies CASSYSRNNEQFF.

This clonotype was seen only a few times. The V gene is TRBV20-1, the J gene TRBJ2-7; possibly TRBD1 for D (5 bases). The CDR3 is 12 amino acids. With 1 base removed from V and 7 bases from J, the gap between germline ends came to 11 bases. Germline CDR1 DFQATT, CDR2 SNEGSKA (reference sequence). The CDR3, as DNA: TGCAGTGCTAGAGTGGGGCAGGGTGAGCAGTACTTC. It translates to CSARVGQGEQYF.

In this sample, this clonotype turned up a few times. J is TRBJ2-3 and V is TRBV15; no reliable D call. CDR1 is LNHNV, CDR2 YYDKDF, per germline (reference sequence). The CDR3 runs 14 residues. V was trimmed by 0 bases and J by 6 bases, leaving 10 bases between them. The CDR3 sequence is CATSRDFSMDTQYF. The CDR3 coding sequence is TGTGCCACCAGCAGAGATTTTAGTATGGATACGCAGTATTTT.

This clonotype appeared many times. The chain is built from TRBV7-2 and TRBJ2-6; D uncertain. The CDR3 is made up of 14 amino acids. Trimming left V 5 bases short and J 0 bases short, with 5 bases between. The germline V gene encodes CDR1 SGHTA and CDR2 FQGNSA. CDR3 sequence (DNA): TGTGCCAGCAGCATCTACTCTGGGGCCAACGTCCTGACTTTC. Translation gives CASSIYSGANVLTF.